Reported below is one T cell receptor (beta chain). As yet, its antigen is unknown. CD4+CD25+CD127- Tregs, CD4+CD25- non-Tregs, CD4 and CD8 cells were sorted. The protocol was immunoSEQ multiplex PCR, while the TCRdb copy is restricted to in-frame clones and leaves out a portion. The sample holds 95,000 to 120,000 clones; around 90% are singletons and the top ten take roughly 0.35%. The CDR3 consists of 15 residues. The germline CDR1 and CDR2 sequences are LGHNA and YSLEER. V was pared by 0 bases and J by 8 bases, with 6 bases of the junction left unmatched. This sample was taken from a study of Tregs in tolerant kidney transplant recipients. Overall study results and limits: Expanding Tregs on activated donor B cells appeared to best identify donor-specific TCRbeta clones. In tolerant patients, donor-specific Tregs outgrew total Tregs, suggesting antigen-driven expansion.

This rearrangement joins TRBV4-3 to TRBJ1-4; 7 positions agree with TRBD1. This material consisted of CD4+ T cells from blood, taken before the transplant. This receptor was identified in a human donor who received a combined kidney and bone marrow transplant. The CDR3 sequence is CASSQDFARGEKLFF. CDR3 in DNA: TGCGCCAGCAGCCAAGATTTTGCCAGGGGGGAAAAACTGTTTTTT.